This TCR beta chain was identified in a study of blood T cell repertoires in COVID-19. Cohorts were determined from participant-reported clinical history. Recovered Cohort 3 donors showed two negative PCRs, clearance, or symptom resolution. Using immunoSEQ multiplex PCR, the repertoire was profiled, and TCRdb retains in-frame clones only, with some absent. Of 150,000 to 200,000 clones listed, 75% to 85% are singletons. Germline CDR1 reads SGHRS; CDR2 reads YFSETQ. CDR3 length: 13 residues. V shed 0 bases and J 7 bases; nucleotides not matched to a gene: 3. V gene TRBV5-1 combines with J gene TRBJ2-7, with 8 bases that match TRBD1. Sequencing was done on a sample of PBMCs or T cells enriched from blood (not recorded which). This receptor was taken from a man aged 35-49 years who had recovered from COVID-19. CDR3 sequence reads: CASSLATGGEQYV. For the CDR3, the DNA is TGCGCCAGCAGCTTGGCCACAGGGGGGGAGCAGTACGTC.